The sample holds one count of the clone carrying this TCR beta chain. Enrollment of patients from Seattle took place during active infection, with longitudinal follow-up. The CDR3 sequence is 13 residues long. V lost 2 bases, J lost 8 bases, and 9 bases lay in between. Germline V lookup: CDR1 MGHDK, CDR2 SYGVNS. As handled by the study authors: It was from reference gene primer amplification that nucleated cell counts were estimated. Libraries were prepared by immunoSEQ multiplex PCR; TCRdb keeps only in-frame clonotypes and omits some of them. V and J calls and clone size are as listed in that table; D and trimming were resolved from the DNA. This sample has some 200,000 clones, with about 82% found just once. The data are from a study of blood T cell repertoires in COVID-19. Study as a whole: PBMCs, B-cell-depleted T cells, or T cells provided the cDNA or gDNA that made up the material.

J is TRBJ1-4 and V is TRBV25-1; no clear D gene. Material for sequencing was peripheral blood. This TCR was recovered from a woman in her 70s with COVID-19, enrolled during active disease. CDR3 protein: CASSEPFLEKLFF. DNA for the CDR3: TGTGCCAGCAGTGAACCTTTTTTAGAAAAACTGTTTTTT.